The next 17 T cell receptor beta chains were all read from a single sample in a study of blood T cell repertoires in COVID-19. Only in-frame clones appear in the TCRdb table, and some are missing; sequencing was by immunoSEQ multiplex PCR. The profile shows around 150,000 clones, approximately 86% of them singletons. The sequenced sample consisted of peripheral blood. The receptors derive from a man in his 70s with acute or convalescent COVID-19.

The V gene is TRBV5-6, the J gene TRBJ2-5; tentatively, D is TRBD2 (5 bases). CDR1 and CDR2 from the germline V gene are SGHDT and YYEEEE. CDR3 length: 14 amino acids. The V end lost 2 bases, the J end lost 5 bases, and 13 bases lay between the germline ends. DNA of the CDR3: TGTGCCAGCAGCTTTTCGCGGGTCTTGGAGACCCAGTACTTC. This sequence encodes CASSFSRVLETQYF.

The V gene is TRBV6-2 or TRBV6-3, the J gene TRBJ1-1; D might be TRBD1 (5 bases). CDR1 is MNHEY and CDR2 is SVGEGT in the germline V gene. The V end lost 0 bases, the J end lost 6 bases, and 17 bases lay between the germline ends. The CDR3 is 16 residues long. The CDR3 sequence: CASSYSIRQGSAEAFF. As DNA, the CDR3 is TGTGCCAGCAGTTACTCGATTCGGCAGGGTTCCGCTGAAGCTTTCTTT.

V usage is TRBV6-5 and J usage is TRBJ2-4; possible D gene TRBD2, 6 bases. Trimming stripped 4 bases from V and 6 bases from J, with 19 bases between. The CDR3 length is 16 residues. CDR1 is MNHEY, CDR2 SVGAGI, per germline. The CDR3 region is CASSSPGVTGGNIQYF. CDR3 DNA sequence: TGTGCCAGCAGTTCCCCCGGAGTGACCGGGGGAAACATTCAGTACTTC.

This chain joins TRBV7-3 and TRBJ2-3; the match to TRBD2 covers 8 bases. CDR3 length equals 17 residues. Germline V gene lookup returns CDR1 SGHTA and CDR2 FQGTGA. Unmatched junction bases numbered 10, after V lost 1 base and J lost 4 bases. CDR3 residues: CASSLMGAAGAADTQYF. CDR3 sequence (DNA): TGTGCCAGCAGCTTAATGGGGGCAGCGGGAGCGGCAGATACGCAGTATTTT.

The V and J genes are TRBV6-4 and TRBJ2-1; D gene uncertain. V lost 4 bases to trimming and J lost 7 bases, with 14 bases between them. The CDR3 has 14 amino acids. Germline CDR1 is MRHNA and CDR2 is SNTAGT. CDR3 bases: TGTGCCAGCAGTGTTGAACTTCGGTTTAATGAGCAGTTCTTC. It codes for CASSVELRFNEQFF.

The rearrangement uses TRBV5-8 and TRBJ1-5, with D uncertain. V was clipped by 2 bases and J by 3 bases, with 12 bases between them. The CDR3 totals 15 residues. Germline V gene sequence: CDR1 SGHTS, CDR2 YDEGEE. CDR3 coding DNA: TGTGCCAGCAGCTTAGTGGCAGGAATCAATCAGCCCCAGCATTTT. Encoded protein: CASSLVAGINQPQHF.

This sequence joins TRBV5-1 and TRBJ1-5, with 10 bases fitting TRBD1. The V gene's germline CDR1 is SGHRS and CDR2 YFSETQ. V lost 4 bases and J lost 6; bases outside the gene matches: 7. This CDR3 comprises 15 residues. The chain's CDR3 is CASSEGTGVTQPQHF. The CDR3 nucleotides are TGCGCCAGCAGCGAAGGGACAGGGGTCACTCAGCCCCAGCATTTT.

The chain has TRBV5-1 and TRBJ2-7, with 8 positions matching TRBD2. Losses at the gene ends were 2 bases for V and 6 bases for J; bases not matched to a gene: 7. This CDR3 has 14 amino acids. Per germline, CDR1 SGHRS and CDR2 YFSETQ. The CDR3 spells CASSLGREGLEQYF. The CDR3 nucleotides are TGCGCCAGCAGCTTAGGTCGGGAGGGCCTCGAGCAGTACTTC.

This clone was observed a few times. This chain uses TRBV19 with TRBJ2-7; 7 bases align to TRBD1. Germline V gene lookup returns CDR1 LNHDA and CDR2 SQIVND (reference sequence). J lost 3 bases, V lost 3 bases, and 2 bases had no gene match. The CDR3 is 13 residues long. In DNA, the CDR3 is TGTGCCAGTAGTATGACAGGGAGCTACGAGCAGTACTTC. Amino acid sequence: CASSMTGSYEQYF.

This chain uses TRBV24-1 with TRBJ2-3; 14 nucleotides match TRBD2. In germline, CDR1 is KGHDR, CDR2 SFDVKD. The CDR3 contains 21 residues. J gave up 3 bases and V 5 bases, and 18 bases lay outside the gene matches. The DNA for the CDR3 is TGTGCCACCAGTGCGGTGAGGGGGACTAGCGGGAGAAAGGCGTTTACAGATACGCAGTATTTT. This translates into CATSAVRGTSGRKAFTDTQYF.

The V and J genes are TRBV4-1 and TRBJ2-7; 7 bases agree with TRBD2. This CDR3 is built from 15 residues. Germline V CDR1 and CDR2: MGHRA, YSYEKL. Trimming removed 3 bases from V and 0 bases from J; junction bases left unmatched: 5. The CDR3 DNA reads TGCGCCAGCAGCCACGGGCGGGGGAGCTCCTACGAGCAGTACTTC. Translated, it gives CASSHGRGSSYEQYF.

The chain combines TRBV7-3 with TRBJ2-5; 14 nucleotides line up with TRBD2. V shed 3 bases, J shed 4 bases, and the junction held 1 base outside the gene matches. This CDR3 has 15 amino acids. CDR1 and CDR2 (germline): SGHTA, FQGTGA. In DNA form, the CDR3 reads TGTGCCAGCAGCTTGGGACTAGCGGGAGTAGAGACCCAGTACTTC. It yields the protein CASSLGLAGVETQYF.

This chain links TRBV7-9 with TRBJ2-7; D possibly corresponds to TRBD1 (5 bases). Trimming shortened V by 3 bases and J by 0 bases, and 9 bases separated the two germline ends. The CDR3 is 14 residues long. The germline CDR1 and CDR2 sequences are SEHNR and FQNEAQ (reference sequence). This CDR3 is CASSFPDISYEQYF. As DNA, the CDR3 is TGTGCCAGCAGCTTCCCGGACATCTCCTACGAGCAGTACTTC.

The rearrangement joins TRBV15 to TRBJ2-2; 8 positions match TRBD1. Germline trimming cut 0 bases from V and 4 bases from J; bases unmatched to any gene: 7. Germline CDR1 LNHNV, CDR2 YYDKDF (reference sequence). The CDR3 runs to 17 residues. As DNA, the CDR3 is TGTGCCACCAGCAGAGATAGGACAGGGACGGGCACCGGGGAGCTGTTTTTT. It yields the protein CATSRDRTGTGTGELFF.

Here the CDR3 reads CASSPASGEQETQYF. The CDR3, as DNA: TGTGCCAGTAGTCCCGCCAGCGGGGAGCAAGAGACCCAGTACTTC. This chain connects TRBV19 to TRBJ2-5; 7 bases agree with TRBD2. This CDR3 region has 15 residues. The germline CDR1 and CDR2 sequences are LNHDA and SQIVND (reference sequence). Germline trimming cut 5 bases from V and 2 bases from J; bases unmatched to any gene: 8.

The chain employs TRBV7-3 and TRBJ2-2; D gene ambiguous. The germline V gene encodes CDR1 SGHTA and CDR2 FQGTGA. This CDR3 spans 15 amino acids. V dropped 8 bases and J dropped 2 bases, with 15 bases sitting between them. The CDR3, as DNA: TGTGCCAGCTCAGTGGCCCACGTCAACACCGGGGAGCTGTTTTTT. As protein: CASSVAHVNTGELFF.

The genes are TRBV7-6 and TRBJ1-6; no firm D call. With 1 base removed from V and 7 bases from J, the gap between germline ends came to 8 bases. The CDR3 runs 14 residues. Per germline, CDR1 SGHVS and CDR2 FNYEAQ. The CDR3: CASSLGHVNSPLHF. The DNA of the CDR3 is TGTGCCAGCAGCTTAGGACACGTAAATTCACCCCTCCACTTT.